This T cell receptor (beta chain) was observed in a study of blood T cell repertoires in COVID-19. Across the whole study: PBMCs, B-cell-depleted T cells, or T cells were the source of the cDNA or gDNA that made up the material.

This CDR3 comprises 16 residues. Per germline, CDR1 SGDLS and CDR2 YYNGEE. The V and J ends lost 0 bases and 2 bases, in that order; junction bases with no gene match: 6. Profiling relied on immunoSEQ multiplex PCR, and the TCRdb table lists in-frame clones only, not all of them. The table includes roughly 250,000 clones, roughly 93% detected once. The receptor was isolated from a woman aged 40 to 50 with acute COVID-19. The rearrangement links TRBV9 to TRBJ2-7; TRBD1 matches 9 bases. Sequenced input: PBMCs or T cells enriched from blood (not recorded which). CDR3 region: CASSVGIGTGTYEQYF. Here the CDR3 DNA reads TGTGCCAGCAGCGTAGGCATCGGGACAGGGACCTACGAGCAGTACTTC.